The 24 T cell receptor beta chains listed next were all sequenced from one sample in a study of breast tumors, draining lymph nodes, adjacent tissues. TCRdb redid the calling of the multiplex PCR reads with MiXCR, one entry per CDR3 protein. The sample lists about 180,000 distinct CDR3 sequences, about 30% occurring once. Breast cancer patients provided tissue from their axillary draining lymph nodes. Sequenced input: axillary lymph node tissue. The receptors were gathered from a female donor with breast cancer. Some clones in this sample may be carry-over from other donors' samples.

Concerning this clonotype itself: Germline and junction disagree at one end, which may indicate a read error. The chain recombines TRBV10-1 with TRBJ1-1; 10 bases match TRBD1. Germline-derived CDR1 and CDR2 are WNHNN and SYGVQD (reference sequence). The CDR3 runs to 15 residues. The CDR3 nucleotides are TGCGCCAGCAGTGACCGGACAGGGGGAGTTACTGGAGCTTTCTTT. This codes for CASSDRTGGVTGAFF.

The chain employs TRBV29-1 and TRBJ1-6; TRBD1 agrees at 7 bases. V shed 7 bases, J shed 7 bases, and the junction held 7 bases outside the gene matches. Germline lookup yields CDR1 SQVTM and CDR2 ANQGSEA. The CDR3 has 13 amino acids. The CDR3 DNA reads as TGCAGCGGAGCAGGGGGATGGAATTCACCCCTCCACTTT. Protein: CSGAGGWNSPLHF.

As to this clonotype: A much bigger clone sits one base away, suggesting this may be a read error. The chain joins TRBV20-1 to TRBJ2-3; no clear D gene. This CDR3 is built from 11 residues. V dropped 7 bases and J dropped 5 bases, with 10 bases sitting between them. The germline CDR1 and CDR2 sequences are DFQATT and SNEGSKA (reference sequence). The chain's CDR3 is CSVIHGDTQYF. The CDR3 nucleotides are TGCAGTGTCATCCACGGAGATACGCAGTATTTT.

This clonotype was detected many times. The V gene is TRBV4-1, the J gene TRBJ1-2, with a possible D match to TRBD1 (6 bases). The CDR3 extends over 16 amino acids. Trimming shortened V by 0 bases and J by 8 bases, and 19 bases separated the two germline ends. CDR1 and CDR2 (germline): MGHRA, YSYEKL. CDR3 sequence: CASSQEGTGKVWGYTF. The CDR3 bases are TGCGCCAGCAGCCAAGAGGGAACAGGGAAAGTGTGGGGCTACACCTTC.

A note on this clonotype: This CDR3 is missing its conserved last phenylalanine or tryptophan, likely due to a read error. It is unclear where the CDR3 begins or ends on the DNA, so no DNA is shown, and the CDR3 is as TCRdb lists it. V and J are TRBV15 and TRBJ1-4; the table gives TRBD1 as D, unverified against the DNA. The CDR3 sequence runs 12 residues, both termini included. CDR1 LNHNV and CDR2 YYDKDF come from the germline V gene (reference sequence). CDR3 protein: CATRGDSRFGFY.

This clonotype was recorded at least ten times. This chain connects TRBV7-8 to TRBJ1-3; no firm D call. Germline CDR1 is SGHVS and CDR2 is FQNEAQ. The CDR3 spans 17 residues. V was shortened by 2 bases and J by 0 bases, with 14 bases between the two germline ends. CDR3 sequence reads: CASSLPHSTDSGNTIYF. The DNA for the CDR3 is TGTGCCAGCAGCTTACCCCATAGTACAGACTCTGGAAACACCATATATTTT.

This clonotype was detected ten times or more. The chain couples TRBV28 to TRBJ2-5; 8 bases line up with TRBD1. The CDR3 extends over 15 amino acids. With 6 bases clipped from V and 3 bases from J, the junction kept 9 bases outside the gene matches. Germline loops: CDR1 MDHEN, CDR2 SYDVKM. In nucleotides, the CDR3 is TGTGCCAGCAGGCAACCGGGACAGGTGGAAGAGACCCAGTACTTC. Translating it yields CASRQPGQVEETQYF.

The chain links TRBV6-1 to TRBJ1-5; no clear D gene. Germline loops: CDR1 MNHNS, CDR2 SASEGT. Trimming pared 5 bases from V and 11 bases from J, leaving 10 bases between. The CDR3 runs to 11 residues. Here the CDR3 DNA reads TGTGCCAGCAGTCAAGATGGGGCCCAGCATTTT. This codes for CASSQDGAQHF.

This clonotype was recorded at least ten times. It is likely a read error, because the conserved phenylalanine at the end of the CDR3 is missing. The chain couples TRBV5-6 to TRBJ2-5; D is perhaps TRBD2 (6 bases). V was pared by 4 bases and J by 7 bases, with 8 bases between. This CDR3 comprises 11 residues. CDR1 is SGHDT, CDR2 YYEEEE, per germline. This CDR3 is CASSLSGTQYL. The CDR3, as DNA: TGTGCCAGCAGCCTTAGCGGGACCCAGTACCTC.

The genes are TRBV3-2 and TRBJ1-1; the D segment call TRBD1 is taken from the table without a DNA check. TRBV3-2 is a known pseudogene. The CDR3 totals 12 residues. The CDR3 loop reads CAPHKGGPEAFF. CDR3 sequence (DNA): TGTGCCCCCCACAAGGGGGGACCTGAAGCTTTCTTT.

At least ten counts were recorded for this clonotype. This chain links TRBV29-1 with TRBJ2-1; no clear D gene. Germline V gene lookup returns CDR1 SQVTM and CDR2 ANQGSEA. The V end was cut by 6 bases, the J end by 4 bases, with 13 bases between. This CDR3 is built from 13 residues. CDR3 bases: TGCAGCGTGCCCCTGTCAGTTTACAATGAGCAGTTCTTC. Residues: CSVPLSVYNEQFF.

The V call is TRBV5-1, the J call TRBJ2-6; 9 bases match TRBD1. CDR3 length equals 18 residues. Germline values: CDR1 SGHRS, CDR2 YFSETQ. V lost 3 bases and J lost 2; bases outside the gene matches: 9. DNA for the CDR3: TGCGCCAGCAGCTCTCTTCCGGGACAGGGCGCTGGGGCCAACGTCCTGACTTTC. This translates into CASSSLPGQGAGANVLTF.

This chain joins TRBV2 and TRBJ2-1; 8 nucleotides agree with TRBD2. The CDR3 totals 16 residues. The junction had 9 bases not matched to a gene; V was cut back by 3 bases and J by 5 bases. The germline V gene has CDR1 SNHLY and CDR2 FYNNEI. The CDR3 DNA is TGTGCCAGCAGTGATGTAGTAGCGGGGCTTCACAATGAGCAGTTCTTC. Translating gives CASSDVVAGLHNEQFF.

In this sample, this clonotype turned up many times. The V call is TRBV20-1, the J call TRBJ2-1, with 8 bases aligning to TRBD1. The CDR3 extends over 14 amino acids. Germline CDR1 and CDR2: DFQATT and SNEGSKA (reference sequence). V was clipped by 3 bases and J by 3 bases; unmatched bases: 4. The CDR3 loop reads CSARLDRVYNEQFF. The CDR3 coding sequence is TGCAGTGCTAGGTTGGACAGGGTCTACAATGAGCAGTTCTTC.

This clonotype was seen repeatedly, ten times or more. The chain has TRBV6-1 and TRBJ2-5, with 11 bases identical to TRBD2. Germline CDR1 and CDR2: MNHNS and SASEGT. The ends lost 6 bases at V and 1 base at J; junction bases unmatched: 4. The CDR3 spans 15 residues. The DNA for the CDR3 is TGTGCCAGCAGCCTCGGGACTAGCGGCCAAGAGACCCAGTACTTC. It specifies CASSLGTSGQETQYF.

Turning to this clonotype: A read error may account for a junction end that differs from germline. The chain links TRBV7-9 to TRBJ2-5, with 13 nucleotides matching TRBD2. This CDR3 has 15 amino acids. Germline V lookup: CDR1 SEHNR, CDR2 FQNEAQ (reference sequence). The CDR3 DNA reads TGTGGCAGCAACAAACTAGCGGGGGGGCCGAAGACCCAGTACTTC. This gives the protein CGSNKLAGGPKTQYF.

This clonotype came up a few times. The J gene is TRBJ2-7, the V gene TRBV3-1; unclear D gene. The V end lost 0 bases, the J end lost 3 bases, and 12 bases lay between the germline ends. Germline loops: CDR1 LGHDT, CDR2 YNNKEL (reference sequence). This CDR3 region has 15 residues. This chain's CDR3 is CASSQDRVGYYEQYF. For the CDR3, the DNA is TGTGCCAGCAGCCAAGATAGAGTTGGTTACTACGAGCAGTACTTC.

This clonotype has at least ten counts. The conserved phenylalanine or tryptophan normally closing the CDR3 is absent here, so this likely arose from a read error. The chain links TRBV9 to TRBJ2-1; possibly TRBD1 for D (5 bases). Germline CDR1 and CDR2: SGDLS and YYNGEE. Trimming left V 3 bases short and J 4 bases short, with 8 bases between. CDR3 length equals 13 residues. The CDR3 bases are TGTGCCAGCAGCGAGCAGGGATACAATGAGCAGTTCTCC. This encodes CASSEQGYNEQFS.

The table lists this clonotype with a few counts. Given a much more abundant clone one base away, this may be a read error. The chain joins TRBV30 to TRBJ2-7, with D unclear. This CDR3 spans 12 amino acids. Looked up from germline, CDR1 is GTSNPN and CDR2 is SVGIG (reference sequence). Trimming removed 2 bases at V and 3 bases at J, with 8 bases between. This chain's CDR3 is CAWSSPNYEQYF. DNA for the CDR3: TGTGCCTGGAGTTCCCCCAACTACGAGCAGTACTTC.

This clonotype was found many times. This rearrangement joins TRBV6-5 to TRBJ1-6; 7 bases fit TRBD1. CDR3 length: 15 amino acids. J was trimmed by 5 bases and V by 5 bases; bases with no gene match: 6. CDR1 is MNHEY, CDR2 SVGAGI, per germline. The CDR3 protein is CASSKWDSHNSPLHF. In DNA form, the CDR3 reads TGTGCCAGCAGTAAATGGGACAGCCATAATTCACCCCTCCACTTT.

V is TRBV9 and J is TRBJ2-3; D possibly corresponds to TRBD2 (7 bases). This CDR3 is 15 amino acids long. Germline assignment: CDR1 SGDLS and CDR2 YYNGEE. Trimming shortened V by 3 bases and J by 15 bases, and 26 bases separated the two germline ends. CDR3 nucleotide sequence: TGTGCCAGCAGCGGGGGGGGCAGATACACAGATACGCCCTATTTT. It codes for CASSGGGRYTDTPYF. The whole variable domain, filled in from reference TRBV9 and TRBJ2-3, reads DSGVTQTPKHLITATGQRVTLRCSPRSGDLSVYWYQQSLDQGLQFLIQYYNGEERAKGNILERFSAQQFPDLHSELNLSSLELGDSALYFCASSGGGRYTDTPYFGPGTRLTVL.

Notes on this clonotype: Just one base apart from a much larger clone, this may be a read error. J is TRBJ2-7 and V is TRBV6-6; 8 nucleotides match TRBD1. The germline V gene has CDR1 MNHNY and CDR2 SVGAGI (reference sequence). The CDR3 is made up of 13 amino acids. The trim removed 5 bases at V and 9 bases at J, leaving 9 bases unmatched. The CDR3 reads CASSPEDREGQYF. The DNA for the CDR3 is TGTGCCAGCAGTCCTGAGGACAGGGAAGGGCAGTACTTC.

This clonotype occurred many times. The chain carries TRBV6-5 and TRBJ1-3; D remains unclear. V dropped 7 bases and J dropped 0 bases, with 16 bases sitting between them. From germline, CDR1 is MNHEY and CDR2 SVGAGI. This CDR3 spans 16 amino acids. The CDR3 loop is CASTHTEPNSGNTIYF. CDR3 coding DNA: TGTGCCAGCACCCATACAGAACCGAACTCTGGAAACACCATATATTTT.

This clonotype occurred once. The V gene is TRBV4-2, the J gene TRBJ1-2; D gene ambiguous. Germline lookup yields CDR1 LGHNA and CDR2 YNFKEQ. Trimming cost V 4 bases and J 5 bases, with 14 bases left between them. The CDR3 runs 14 residues. CDR3 in amino acids: CASSRDAGNYGYTF. CDR3 DNA: TGTGCCAGCAGCCGAGATGCGGGGAATTATGGCTACACCTTC.